Sequencing of this T cell receptor (beta chain) was carried out in a study of T cell responses to AZD1222 COVID-19 vaccine. The study's findings and limits: Sampled repertoires all dated from after the peak T cell response. Baseline serology detected seropositivity in only five or six AZD1222 recipients. Females made up more of the donors, who were largely white British, and clonal diversity may have come out too low. Nearly half of spike-specific TCRs reportedly target variant regions that are unmutated in the B.1.351 and B.1.1.7 variants.

In regard to this clone: The antigen remains unidentified.

Per the germline V gene, CDR1 is KGHDR and CDR2 is SFDVKD. The CDR3 runs to 14 residues. The V gene lost 6 bases and the J gene lost 4 bases, with 12 bases spanning the gap. This table comes from immunoSEQ multiplex PCR, and its TCRdb copy is limited to in-frame clones, with some not included. The top ten clones hold just over 3.5% of a sample with 100,000 to 150,000 clones, 88% of them seen once. This specimen was peripheral blood, taken 28 days after the second AZD1222 dose. The rearrangement uses TRBV24-1 and TRBJ2-1; D may correspond to TRBD1 or TRBD2 (5 bases each). The sequence came from an adult who received the AZD1222 COVID-19 vaccine. The DNA of the CDR3 is TGTGCCACCAGTCCCCGGGGCCTATACAATGAGCAGTTCTTC. It translates to CATSPRGLYNEQFF.